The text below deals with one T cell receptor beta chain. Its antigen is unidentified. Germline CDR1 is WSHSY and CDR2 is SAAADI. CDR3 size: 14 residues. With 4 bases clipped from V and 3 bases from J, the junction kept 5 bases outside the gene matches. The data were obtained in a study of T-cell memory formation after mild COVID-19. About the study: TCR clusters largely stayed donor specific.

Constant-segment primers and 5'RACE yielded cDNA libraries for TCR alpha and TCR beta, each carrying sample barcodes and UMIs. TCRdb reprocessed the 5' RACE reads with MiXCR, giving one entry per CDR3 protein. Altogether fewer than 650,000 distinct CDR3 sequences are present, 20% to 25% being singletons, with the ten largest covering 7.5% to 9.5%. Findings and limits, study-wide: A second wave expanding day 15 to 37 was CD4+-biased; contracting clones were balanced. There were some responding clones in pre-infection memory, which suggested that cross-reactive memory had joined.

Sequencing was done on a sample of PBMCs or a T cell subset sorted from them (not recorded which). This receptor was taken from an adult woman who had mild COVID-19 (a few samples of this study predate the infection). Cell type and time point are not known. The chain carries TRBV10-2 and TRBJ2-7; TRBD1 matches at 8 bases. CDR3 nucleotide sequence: TGCGCCAGCAGTGGGGGGACAGGAGTCTACGAGCAGTACTTC. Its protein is CASSGGTGVYEQYF.